This T cell receptor (beta chain) emerged from a study of shared clonotypes between healthy human individuals. Overall study: Each donor contributed plates that comprised three CD4 naive, three CD4 memory, two CD8 naive and one CD8 memory.

Germline V gene lookup returns CDR1 MNHEY and CDR2 SMNVEV (reference sequence). Losses at the gene ends were 6 bases for V and 6 bases for J; bases not matched to a gene: 12. The CDR3 covers 15 residues. This table comes from immunoSEQ multiplex PCR, and its TCRdb copy is limited to in-frame clones, with some not included. The sample records 560,000 or so clones, about 96% being singletons. The naive CD8 subset, CD45RO-negative cells positively selected for CCR7, excluded terminally differentiated effector memory CD45RA+ cells. The chain links TRBV27 to TRBJ1-2; 8 positions match TRBD1. This clonotype originated in a woman in her 30s in good health. The sequenced sample was naive CD8+ T cells sorted from blood. Written as DNA, the CDR3 is TGTGCCAGCAGCCCTGACAGGGGCGGAGCTCATGGCTACACCTTC. Amino acids: CASSPDRGGAHGYTF.